The 19 T cell receptor beta chains in this list originate from one sample, sequenced in a study of blood T cell repertoires in COVID-19. Assay: immunoSEQ multiplex PCR; the TCRdb copy retains only in-frame clones and omits some. Of about 180,000 clones listed, roughly three quarters are singletons. Sequencing was carried out using peripheral blood. These receptors all stem from a woman at least 80 years old with COVID-19, enrolled during active disease.

A word on this clone: This specimen includes other DNA sequences encoding the same CDR3. The V gene is TRBV7-2, the J gene TRBJ2-7, with a weak D call TRBD1 (6 bases). V lost 8 bases, J lost 1 base, and 9 bases lay in between. CDR3 length: 12 amino acids. The V gene's germline CDR1 is SGHTA and CDR2 FQGNSA. The CDR3, as DNA: TGTGCCAGCCGGGACAATTCCTACGAGCAGTACTTC. Translated, it gives CASRDNSYEQYF.

V is TRBV4-2 and J is TRBJ1-6, with 7 bases aligning to TRBD1. After removal of 0 bases from V and 6 bases from J, the junction contained 5 bases not matched to a gene. Germline CDR1 LGHNA, CDR2 YNFKEQ. The CDR3 is 16 residues long. Written as DNA, the CDR3 is TGTGCCAGCAGCCAAGAATTGGCAGGGGGTAATTCACCCCTCCACTTT. Its protein is CASSQELAGGNSPLHF.

This clone was observed once. The chain uses TRBV6-2 or TRBV6-3 and TRBJ1-2; a possible D gene is TRBD1 (6 bases). Per the germline V gene, CDR1 is MNHEY and CDR2 is SVGEGT. Trimming took off 3 bases at V and 3 bases at J, with 11 bases between the two ends. There are 14 residues in the CDR3. CDR3 region: CASSYGQLDYGYTF. The DNA of the CDR3 is TGTGCCAGCAGTTATGGACAGCTTGACTATGGCTACACCTTC.

The chain recombines TRBV7-9 with TRBJ2-1; TRBD2 agrees at 13 bases. CDR1 and CDR2 from the germline V gene are SEHNR and FQNEAQ (reference sequence). This CDR3 is built from 17 residues. V shed 6 bases and J 6 bases; nucleotides not matched to a gene: 11. The CDR3 nucleotides are TGTGCCAGCAGTAGACTAGCGGGGGGAAAAATCTCCAATGAGCAGTTCTTC. It yields the protein CASSRLAGGKISNEQFF.

The chain employs TRBV27 and TRBJ2-2; 9 bases map to TRBD1. CDR3 length equals 15 residues. Germline CDR1 MNHEY, CDR2 SMNVEV (reference sequence). The junction had 6 bases not matched to a gene; V was cut back by 4 bases and J by 6 bases. The CDR3 sequence is CASSSGTGRPGELFF. In nucleotides, the CDR3 is TGTGCCAGCAGTTCCGGGACAGGGAGGCCCGGGGAGCTGTTTTTT.

V usage is TRBV19 and J usage is TRBJ2-3, with TRBD2 identical over 9 bases. This CDR3 has 16 amino acids. Germline assignment: CDR1 LNHDA and CDR2 SQIVND (reference sequence). Trimming removed 3 bases from V and 0 bases from J; junction bases left unmatched: 4. CDR3 bases: TGTGCCAGTAGTATGACTAGCGGCCCAAGCACAGATACGCAGTATTTT. It translates to CASSMTSGPSTDTQYF.

This sequence joins TRBV6-1 and TRBJ1-2; 7 bases map to TRBD1. V shed 1 base, J shed 2 bases, and the junction held 13 bases outside the gene matches. The CDR3 extends over 18 amino acids. The germline CDR1 and CDR2 sequences are MNHNS and SASEGT. The CDR3 DNA follows: TGTGCCAGCAGTGAAGACAGGGGCAGTTTTGTTGGGAACTATGGCTACACCTTC. This sequence encodes CASSEDRGSFVGNYGYTF.

The rearrangement uses TRBV5-8 and TRBJ1-2; 7 bases match TRBD1. After removal of 2 bases from V and 6 bases from J, the junction contained 4 bases not matched to a gene. The CDR3 length is 13 residues. The germline CDR1 and CDR2 sequences are SGHTS and YDEGEE. In nucleotides, the CDR3 is TGTGCCAGCAGCTTACAGGGGATGAATGGCTACACCTTC. Amino acid sequence: CASSLQGMNGYTF.

The V and J genes are TRBV4-1 and TRBJ2-7; a possible D gene is TRBD1 (6 bases). Between the trimmed V and J ends, which lost 0 bases and 7 bases, there was a span of 16 bases. The CDR3 loop spans 15 amino acids. Germline V gene data show CDR1 as MGHRA and CDR2 as YSYEKL. CDR3 nucleotides: TGCGCCAGCAGCCAAGATAGGGGGACAATCTATGAGCAGTACTTC. Its protein is CASSQDRGTIYEQYF.

V usage is TRBV2 and J usage is TRBJ2-2; TRBD2 might be the D (6 bases). The CDR3 loop spans 14 amino acids. V lost 4 bases, J lost 4 bases, and 10 bases lay in between. Germline V lookup: CDR1 SNHLY, CDR2 FYNNEI. The CDR3: CASSGSGLTGELFF. CDR3 nucleotide sequence: TGTGCCAGCAGTGGTTCGGGACTCACCGGGGAGCTGTTTTTT.

V usage is TRBV18 and J usage is TRBJ2-7; 10 nucleotides line up with TRBD2. Unmatched junction bases numbered 4, after V lost 3 bases and J lost 2 bases. Germline loops: CDR1 KGHSH, CDR2 LQKENI. The length of the CDR3 is 15 residues. CDR3 residues: CASSPGLAGAYEQYF. CDR3 nucleotide sequence: TGTGCCAGCTCACCGGGGCTAGCGGGAGCCTACGAGCAGTACTTC.

This chain uses TRBV11-3 with TRBJ2-2, with no clear D. The CDR3 extends over 14 amino acids. The germline V gene encodes CDR1 SGHNT and CDR2 YENEEA. V was clipped by 1 base and J by 1 base, with 4 bases between them. CDR3 sequence reads: CASSLVRNTGELFF. In nucleotides, the CDR3 is TGTGCCAGCAGCTTAGTGAGGAACACCGGGGAGCTGTTTTTT.

This clone has a handful of counts. The chain employs TRBV2 and TRBJ1-4; perhaps TRBD1 as D (5 bases). Germline CDR1 reads SNHLY; CDR2 reads FYNNEI. The V and J ends lost 4 bases and 8 bases respectively, with 14 bases between them. The CDR3 is 14 residues long. CDR3 region: CASSVGQGGEKLFF. The DNA of the CDR3 is TGTGCCAGCAGTGTAGGGCAGGGCGGCGAAAAACTGTTTTTT.

The chain has TRBV2 and TRBJ2-2; D not resolved. Germline CDR1 reads SNHLY; CDR2 reads FYNNEI. Trimming left V 5 bases short and J 3 bases short, with 7 bases between. This CDR3 comprises 13 residues. The CDR3 region is CASSTYYTGELFF. For the CDR3, the DNA is TGTGCCAGCAGTACCTACTACACCGGGGAGCTGTTTTTT.

This rearrangement joins TRBV13 to TRBJ2-1, with D maybe TRBD2 (5 bases). Germline V gives CDR1 PRHDT, CDR2 FYEKMQ (reference sequence). CDR3 length: 20 residues. V was clipped by 1 base and J by 4 bases, with 26 bases between them. CDR3 residues: CASSLVLSALYPRIYNEQFF. In nucleotides, the CDR3 is TGTGCCAGCAGCTTAGTCCTTAGCGCCCTATATCCCCGCATATACAATGAGCAGTTCTTC.

The chain uses TRBV4-1 and TRBJ2-7; D perhaps matches TRBD2 (6 bases). The CDR3 runs to 16 residues. Looked up from germline, CDR1 is MGHRA and CDR2 is YSYEKL. Trimming left V 4 bases short and J 2 bases short, with 18 bases between. The CDR3 region has the DNA TGCGCCAGCAGCCTTGAGCCGGGACTTAATACCTACGAGCAGTACTTC. Its protein product is CASSLEPGLNTYEQYF.

The chain links TRBV27 to TRBJ2-7; 7 bases are a match to TRBD2. This CDR3 is 13 amino acids long. The V and J ends lost 5 bases and 3 bases, in that order; junction bases with no gene match: 4. Germline CDR1 reads MNHEY; CDR2 reads SMNVEV (reference sequence). CDR3 amino acids: CASSLGLVYEQYF. CDR3 DNA: TGTGCCAGCAGTCTTGGACTAGTCTACGAGCAGTACTTC.

V usage is TRBV3-1 (or the pseudogene TRBV3-2) and J usage is TRBJ2-7; D remains unclear. The CDR3 sequence is 13 residues long. CDR1 is LGHDT and CDR2 is YNNKEL in the germline V gene (reference sequence). V shed 4 bases and J shed 2 bases, with 9 bases lying between them. CDR3 sequence reads: CASSPYQPYEQYF. CDR3 DNA sequence: TGTGCCAGCAGCCCCTACCAACCCTACGAGCAGTACTTC.

This clone was observed a handful of times. The chain recombines TRBV7-3 with TRBJ1-2; the match to TRBD1 covers 7 bases. Trimming took 4 bases from V and 4 from J; bases not matched to a gene: 3. CDR1 and CDR2 (germline): SGHTA, FQGTGA. CDR3 size: 13 residues. Written as DNA, the CDR3 is TGTGCCAGCAGCTATCGACAGGGCTATGGCTACACCTTC. Protein: CASSYRQGYGYTF.